The 32 T cell receptor beta chains in this list originate from one sample, sequenced in a study of HIV-infected patients and healthy controls. Follow-up blood was drawn about 14 weeks, roughly three months, after antiretroviral therapy began. No cell fractionation was done, so the repertoire covers all unsorted peripheral blood T cells. cDNA was made from approximately 0.55 ug RNA using alpha and beta constant primers. Alpha and beta chain libraries were made separately by chain-specific third strand synthesis with multiplexing indices. TCRdb independently ran MiXCR on the 5' RACE reads; one entry per CDR3 protein. Among 18,000 or so distinct CDR3 sequences listed, 8.5% to 9% were seen once. The source material was blood, sampled during antiretroviral therapy. These receptor sequences come from an adult with HIV infection.

The chain carries TRBV4-1 and TRBJ1-4, with 9 bases that match TRBD1. Per the germline V gene, CDR1 is MGHRA and CDR2 is YSYEKL. The ends lost 5 bases at V and 4 bases at J; junction bases unmatched: 5. The CDR3 totals 15 residues. CDR3 sequence reads: CASSFTGGGNEKLFF. The DNA of the CDR3 is TGCGCCAGCAGCTTCACAGGGGGCGGTAATGAAAAACTGTTTTTT.

In this sample, this clonotype turned up many times. The rearrangement joins TRBV7-9 to TRBJ1-4, with D hard to call. This CDR3 spans 15 amino acids. Trimming cost V 5 bases and J 4 bases, with 14 bases left between them. The germline V gene encodes CDR1 SEHNR and CDR2 FQNEAQ (reference sequence). As DNA, the CDR3 is TGTGCCAGCAGCCCGTTCGGACGGATTAATGAAAAACTGTTTTTT. Amino acid sequence: CASSPFGRINEKLFF.

This clonotype has at least ten counts. The chain recombines TRBV13 with TRBJ2-5; D possibly corresponds to TRBD2 (5 bases). The length of the CDR3 is 14 residues. In germline, CDR1 is PRHDT, CDR2 FYEKMQ (reference sequence). V was cut by 4 bases and J by 3 bases, with 12 bases left in between. The CDR3 is CASSSPEGEETQYF. The CDR3 DNA sequence: TGTGCCAGCAGCTCCCCCGAGGGTGAAGAGACCCAGTACTTC.

There are many counts of this clonotype. The chain joins TRBV2 to TRBJ1-1, with 10 bases lining up with TRBD1. The germline gives CDR1 SNHLY, CDR2 FYNNEI. The CDR3 runs to 14 residues. V shed 6 bases, J shed 4 bases, and the junction held 5 bases outside the gene matches. The CDR3 DNA reads as TGTGCCAGCAGGGACAGGGGGAAAGGCACTGAAGCTTTCTTT. As protein: CASRDRGKGTEAFF.

This clonotype has a count of ten or more. The rearrangement uses TRBV7-9 and TRBJ1-1; a possible D gene is TRBD1 (6 bases). Germline V gene sequence: CDR1 SEHNR, CDR2 FQNEAQ (reference sequence). The germline V and J ends were trimmed by 1 base and 1 base, with 10 bases remaining between them. The CDR3 totals 15 residues. The CDR3 sequence is CASSLDGGPNTEAFF. The CDR3 coding sequence is TGTGCCAGCAGCTTAGACGGGGGGCCGAACACTGAAGCTTTCTTT.

This sequence joins TRBV12-3 or TRBV12-4 and TRBJ2-5; D may match TRBD1 or TRBD2 (5 bases each). Trimming removed 9 bases at V and 6 bases at J, with 8 bases between. The CDR3 runs to 10 residues. The DNA of the CDR3 is TGTGCCAGTGGGGGACAGACCCAGTACTTC. It is translated as CASGGQTQYF.

This clonotype has a count of ten or more. The chain is built from TRBV29-1 and TRBJ2-1; 14 bases are shared with TRBD2. The CDR3 has 18 residues. Trimming at V came to 0 bases and at J to 4 bases, leaving 8 bases not matched to a gene. CDR1 is SQVTM, CDR2 ANQGSEA, per germline. CDR3 sequence reads: CSVEDWGLAGVAYNEQFF. CDR3 DNA sequence: TGCAGCGTTGAAGACTGGGGACTAGCGGGAGTCGCATACAATGAGCAGTTCTTC.

This clonotype was seen repeatedly, ten times or more. The chain has TRBV6-4 and TRBJ2-3; D unclear. Germline V gene data show CDR1 as MRHNA and CDR2 as SNTAGT. The V end lost 4 bases, the J end lost 2 bases, and 10 bases lay between the germline ends. This CDR3 has 14 amino acids. CDR3 amino acids: CASSAAPVTDTQYF. Written as DNA, the CDR3 is TGTGCCAGCAGTGCGGCCCCTGTCACAGATACGCAGTATTTT.

This clonotype was observed many times. The chain recombines TRBV12-3 or TRBV12-4 with TRBJ1-1, with D possibly matching TRBD1 (5 bases). This CDR3 has 13 amino acids. Trimming took 7 bases from V and 3 from J, leaving 12 bases between them. The CDR3 sequence: CASTPWGDTEAFF. The CDR3 coding sequence is TGTGCCAGCACCCCGTGGGGGGACACTGAAGCTTTCTTT.

This chain uses TRBV7-9 with TRBJ2-6; D uncertain. V lost 0 bases and J lost 2, with 5 bases in between. The CDR3 is made up of 15 amino acids. Germline V gives CDR1 SEHNR, CDR2 FQNEAQ (reference sequence). The CDR3 protein is CASSLAGTGANVLTF. DNA of the CDR3: TGTGCCAGCAGCTTAGCTGGGACTGGGGCCAACGTCCTGACTTTC. The variable domain in full, with the rest retrieved from reference TRBV7-9 and TRBJ2-6, is DTGVSQNPRHKITKRGQNVTFRCDPISEHNRLYWYRQTLGQGPEFLTYFQNEAQLEKSRLLSDRFSAERPKGSFSTLEIQRTEQGDSAMYLCASSLAGTGANVLTFGAGSRLTVL.

This clonotype was found a few times. This CDR3 is CASLGRTGELFF. DNA for the CDR3: TGTGCTTCCCTTGGGCGAACCGGGGAGCTGTTTTTT. The chain links TRBV10-3 to TRBJ2-2; D is unclear. Germline assignment: CDR1 ENHRY and CDR2 SYGVKD. CDR3 size: 12 residues.

This clonotype was seen at least ten times. The CDR3 bases are TGCAGTGCCGCTAGTTCTGACCCCTACGAGCAGTACTTC. This translates into CSAASSDPYEQYF. The genes are TRBV20-1 and TRBJ2-7; D uncertain. Germline V lookup: CDR1 DFQATT, CDR2 SNEGSKA (reference sequence). The length of the CDR3 is 13 residues. Trimming cost V 6 bases and J 2 bases, with 14 bases left between them.

The chain recombines TRBV18 with TRBJ2-1; D unresolved. This CDR3 is 13 amino acids long. The V and J ends lost 3 bases and 4 bases respectively, with 7 bases between them. Germline lookup yields CDR1 KGHSH and CDR2 LQKENI. CDR3 in DNA: TGTGCCAGCTCACCGGTGACATACAATGAGCAGTTCTTC. Translating it yields CASSPVTYNEQFF.

V and J are TRBV20-1 and TRBJ1-4; 7 positions match TRBD1. CDR3 length: 14 residues. The V gene's germline CDR1 is DFQATT and CDR2 SNEGSKA (reference sequence). Trimming removed 6 bases from V and 8 bases from J; junction bases left unmatched: 12. The CDR3 DNA reads as TGCAGTGCAGTAGACAGGGAAGGTGGGGAAAAACTGTTTTTT. Its protein product is CSAVDREGGEKLFF.

This clonotype was seen repeatedly, ten times or more. CDR3 region: CSARVNFRETSYNEQFF. CDR3 nucleotides: TGCAGTGCTAGAGTAAATTTTCGAGAGACTAGCTACAATGAGCAGTTCTTC. The chain carries TRBV20-1 and TRBJ2-1, with D possibly matching TRBD2 (6 bases). The germline V gene has CDR1 DFQATT and CDR2 SNEGSKA (reference sequence). Trimming pared 1 base from V and 3 bases from J, leaving 19 bases between. The CDR3 is made up of 17 amino acids.

This clonotype was seen a few times. The V and J genes are TRBV10-3 and TRBJ2-6, with D tentatively TRBD1 (5 bases). The CDR3 sequence is 18 residues long. V was clipped by 0 bases and J by 1 base, with 13 bases between them. Germline-derived CDR1 and CDR2 are ENHRY and SYGVKD. CDR3: CAISESGQVSSGANVLTF. The CDR3 coding sequence is TGTGCCATCAGTGAGTCGGGGCAGGTTTCATCTGGGGCCAACGTCCTGACTTTC.

This clonotype was observed a handful of times. This chain uses TRBV5-5 with TRBJ2-3, with a weak D call TRBD2 (8 bases). This CDR3 comprises 17 residues. V was trimmed by 5 bases and J by 2 bases, leaving 21 bases between them. Germline CDR1 reads SGHKS; CDR2 reads YYEKEE (reference sequence). The CDR3: CASRLGGRTGSTDTQYF. The CDR3 coding sequence is TGTGCCAGCAGATTAGGCGGGAGGACAGGATCCACAGATACGCAGTATTTT.

This clonotype was detected ten times or more. The chain is built from TRBV4-1 and TRBJ2-1; 8 nucleotides match TRBD1. V lost 0 bases and J lost 2; bases outside the gene matches: 3. The CDR3 has 16 residues. Germline CDR1 MGHRA, CDR2 YSYEKL. CDR3 protein: CASSQDSGGAYNEQFF. Written as DNA, the CDR3 is TGCGCCAGCAGCCAAGATTCAGGGGGCGCCTACAATGAGCAGTTCTTC.

This clonotype was seen many times. V gene TRBV9 combines with J gene TRBJ2-2; tentative D call: TRBD1 (6 bases). V gave up 7 bases and J gave up 0 bases, with 10 bases separating them. Germline assignment: CDR1 SGDLS and CDR2 YYNGEE. This CDR3 spans 14 amino acids. The CDR3 loop reads CASGGQTNTGELFF. The CDR3 region has the DNA TGTGCCAGCGGGGGCCAGACGAACACCGGGGAGCTGTTTTTT.

Remarks on this clonotype: This sequence may be a read error, since a much larger clone differs from it by one base. V gene TRBV5-5 combines with J gene TRBJ2-3; TRBD1 matches at 7 bases. Germline assignment: CDR1 SGHKS and CDR2 YYEKEE (reference sequence). The CDR3 is 15 residues long. V was clipped by 4 bases and J by 2 bases; unmatched bases: 7. The DNA for the CDR3 is TGTGCCAGCAGCATATGGGACAGCGACACAGATACGCAGTATTTT. Residues: CASSIWDSDTDTQYF. The whole variable domain, remainder taken from reference TRBV5-5 and TRBJ2-3, is DAGVTQSPTHLIKTRGQQVTLRCSPISGHKSVSWYQQVLGQGPQFIFQYYEKEERGRGNFPDRFSARQFPNYSSELNVNALLLGDSALYLCASSIWDSDTDTQYFGPGTRLTVL.

This clonotype was counted many times. The chain has TRBV7-2 and TRBJ1-5; no definite D call. The V end lost 5 bases, the J end lost 7 bases, and 12 bases lay between the germline ends. The CDR3 is 13 amino acids. Germline-derived CDR1 and CDR2 are SGHTA and FQGNSA. The CDR3 DNA follows: TGTGCCAGCAGCCCCAGAGGTGGACAGCCCCAGCATTTT. Protein product: CASSPRGGQPQHF.

This clonotype has ten or more counts. The V gene is TRBV30, the J gene TRBJ2-1, with 9 nucleotides matching TRBD2. After removal of 0 bases from V and 7 bases from J, the junction contained 7 bases not matched to a gene. The CDR3 is made up of 15 amino acids. Germline CDR1 and CDR2: GTSNPN and SVGIG (reference sequence). The CDR3 nucleotides read TGTGCCTGGAGTGTGGGTAGCGGGAGCGGGAATGAGCAGTTCTTC. It specifies CAWSVGSGSGNEQFF.

This clonotype was counted at least ten times. CDR3 amino acids: CASSSRSHPDTQYF. CDR3 in DNA: TGTGCCAGCAGTTCCCGCTCGCACCCAGATACGCAGTATTTT. This chain connects TRBV28 to TRBJ2-3; D remains unclear. Germline assignment: CDR1 MDHEN and CDR2 SYDVKM. This CDR3 has 14 amino acids. The germline V and J ends were trimmed by 4 bases and 4 bases, with 12 bases remaining between them.

The table lists this clonotype with many counts. The gene calls are TRBV11-2 and TRBJ2-1; TRBD2 matches 11 bases. The CDR3 consists of 15 residues. The germline CDR1 and CDR2 sequences are SGHAT and FQNNGV. V was clipped by 4 bases and J by 3 bases; unmatched bases: 2. CDR3 protein: CASSSGLAGYNEQFF. Here the CDR3 DNA reads TGTGCCAGCAGCTCCGGACTAGCGGGCTACAATGAGCAGTTCTTC. Full variable domain (outside the CDR3, taken from reference TRBV11-2 and TRBJ2-1): EAGVAQSPRYKIIEKRQSVAFWCNPISGHATLYWYQQILGQGPKLLIQFQNNGVVDDSQLPKDRFSAERLKGVDSTLKIQPAKLEDSAVYLCASSSGLAGYNEQFFGPGTRLTVL.

This clonotype was seen many times. The chain recombines TRBV28 with TRBJ2-5; TRBD2 agrees at 9 bases. Trimming took 3 bases from V and 5 from J; bases not matched to a gene: 4. This CDR3 is built from 14 residues. Germline CDR1 and CDR2: MDHEN and SYDVKM. The CDR3 spells CASSFPGLAETQYF. Written as DNA, the CDR3 is TGTGCCAGCAGTTTCCCGGGACTAGCTGAGACCCAGTACTTC.

In its sample, this clonotype was seen many times. CDR3 region: CASSSSLGTAGDTQYF. CDR3 coding DNA: TGTGCCAGCAGCTCATCACTAGGGACGGCCGGGGATACGCAGTATTTT. This rearrangement joins TRBV11-3 to TRBJ2-3, with D perhaps being TRBD1 or TRBD2 (5 bases each). Germline loops: CDR1 SGHNT, CDR2 YENEEA. V was pared by 4 bases and J by 6 bases, with 20 bases between. This CDR3 contains 16 residues.

This clonotype was detected many times. The CDR3 sequence: CASSPPATEAFF. CDR3 sequence (DNA): TGTGCCAGCTCACCACCAGCCACTGAAGCTTTCTTT. V and J are TRBV18 and TRBJ1-1; D is ambiguous. Germline V gene lookup returns CDR1 KGHSH and CDR2 LQKENI. V lost 0 bases, J lost 4 bases, and 3 bases lay in between. The CDR3 loop spans 12 amino acids.

This clonotype has ten or more counts. The CDR3 region has the DNA TGTGCCAGCAGCGTCAGACCCGGGGGAGGACAGCCCCAGCATTTT. Its translation: CASSVRPGGGQPQHF. The chain is built from TRBV28 and TRBJ1-5; TRBD1 might be the D (5 bases). Deletions cut 6 bases from V and 7 bases from J, with 19 bases between. Germline V gene sequence: CDR1 MDHEN, CDR2 SYDVKM. This CDR3 region has 15 residues.

This clonotype has ten or more counts. The chain couples TRBV6-5 to TRBJ1-4; D gene uncertain. The CDR3 runs to 15 residues. Per germline, CDR1 MNHEY and CDR2 SVGAGI. V shed 5 bases and J shed 6 bases, with 16 bases lying between them. The CDR3 DNA follows: TGTGCCAGCAGTCCCCTAGGACCTGGATATGAAAAACTGTTTTTT. Protein sequence: CASSPLGPGYEKLFF.

This clonotype was counted many times. The gene calls are TRBV12-3 or TRBV12-4 and TRBJ2-3, with a tentative D call TRBD2 (6 bases). The CDR3 loop spans 17 amino acids. Trimming left V 3 bases short and J 2 bases short, with 18 bases between. The CDR3 here is CASSFSRSAGPTDTQYF. CDR3 nucleotides: TGTGCCAGCAGTTTTAGCCGATCCGCGGGGCCCACAGATACGCAGTATTTT.

This clonotype was observed many times. The chain employs TRBV7-9 and TRBJ2-3; no clear D gene. CDR1 and CDR2 from the germline V gene are SEHNR and FQNEAQ (reference sequence). The V end lost 5 bases, the J end lost 4 bases, and 13 bases lay between the germline ends. This CDR3 is 14 amino acids long. CDR3 protein: CASSLRTLSDTQYF. CDR3 coding DNA: TGTGCCAGCAGCCTTAGAACCTTATCAGATACGCAGTATTTT.

This clonotype has a count of ten or more. The V and J genes are TRBV14 and TRBJ1-2; D is unclear. Germline-derived CDR1 and CDR2 are SGHDN and FVKESK. The CDR3 has 11 amino acids. Deletions cut 7 bases from V and 2 bases from J, with 5 bases between. CDR3 in DNA: TGTGCCAGCAACGTAAACTATGGCTACACCTTC. Translating gives CASNVNYGYTF. Drawing the rest from reference TRBV14 and TRBJ1-2, the complete variable domain is EAGVTQFPSHSVIEKGQTVTLRCDPISGHDNLYWYRRVMGKEIKFLLHFVKESKQDESGMPNNRFLAERTGGTYSTLKVQPAELEDSGVYFCASNVNYGYTFGSGTRLTVV.